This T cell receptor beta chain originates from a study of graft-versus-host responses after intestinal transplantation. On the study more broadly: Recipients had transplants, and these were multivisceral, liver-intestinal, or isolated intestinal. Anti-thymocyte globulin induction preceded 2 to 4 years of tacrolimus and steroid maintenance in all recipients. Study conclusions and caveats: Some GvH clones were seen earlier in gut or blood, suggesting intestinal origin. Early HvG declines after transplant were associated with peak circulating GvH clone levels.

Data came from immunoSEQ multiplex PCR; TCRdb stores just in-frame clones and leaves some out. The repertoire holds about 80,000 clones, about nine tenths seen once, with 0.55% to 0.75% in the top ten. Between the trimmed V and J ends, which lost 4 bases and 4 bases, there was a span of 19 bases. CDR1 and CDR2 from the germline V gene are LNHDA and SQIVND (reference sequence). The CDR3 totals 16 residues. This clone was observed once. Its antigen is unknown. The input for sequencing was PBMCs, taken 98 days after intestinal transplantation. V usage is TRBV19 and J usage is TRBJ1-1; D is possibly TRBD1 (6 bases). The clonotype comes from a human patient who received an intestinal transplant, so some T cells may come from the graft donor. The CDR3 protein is CASSTRDTGKSTEAFF. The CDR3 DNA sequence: TGTGCCAGTAGTACCCGGGACACCGGCAAGTCCACTGAAGCTTTCTTT.